This is a list of T cell receptor beta chains from one sample in a study of blood T cell repertoires in COVID-19. Clones were read by immunoSEQ multiplex PCR, and TCRdb kept only the in-frame ones, dropping some. This sample yields about 210,000 clones, of which about nine tenths are seen a single time; around 1.5% belongs to the top ten. Sequenced: peripheral blood. All receptors come from a man between 18 and 35 years old with active or convalescent COVID-19. CDR3s include the opening cysteine and the closing phenylalanine or tryptophan. Each record gives: clone size, V gene, J gene, D gene, CDR3 DNA, CDR3 protein. A D gene is named only where the DNA matches it firmly. Clone sizes are given selectively: once, few, many, or a class where the clone is expanded.

-	TRBV2	TRBJ1-1	TRBD1	TGTGCCAGCAGTGGGAACAGGGGAGTTAGCACTGAAGCTTTCTTT	CASSGNRGVSTEAFF
-	TRBV7-9	TRBJ2-1	TRBD1	TGTGCCAGCAGCTTAGATCCCGTCAGGGGGAATGAGCAGTTCTTC	CASSLDPVRGNEQFF
-	TRBV10-3	TRBJ2-7	-	TGTGCCATCAGTTTAGACAGGCTCTACGAGCAGTACTTC	CAISLDRLYEQYF
-	TRBV10-1	TRBJ1-1	TRBD1	TGCGCCAGCAGACAGGGGGCGGACACTGAAGCTTTCTTT	CASRQGADTEAFF
few	TRBV15	TRBJ2-7	TRBD1	TGTGCCACCAGCAGAGTGACAGGGGCCCACGAGCAGTACTTC	CATSRVTGAHEQYF
-	TRBV4-3	TRBJ2-1	TRBD2	TGCGCCAGCAGTCAGGGACTACCTTCCTACAATGAGCAGTTCTTC	CASSQGLPSYNEQFF
-	TRBV27	TRBJ2-3	-	TGTGCCAGCAGTCCCACACGGGGATTCATAGATACGCAGTATTTT	CASSPTRGFIDTQYF
-	TRBV7-9	TRBJ1-1	TRBD1	TGTGCCAGCAGCTTAGCAACAGGGGCCGGTGAAGCTTTCTTT	CASSLATGAGEAFF
-	TRBV6-6	TRBJ1-2	-	TGTGCCAGCAGCGAACTCAACTATGGCTACACCTTC	CASSELNYGYTF
-	TRBV5-4	TRBJ2-7	-	TGTGCCAGCAGCTTCTCTGGCAGGGTTGGGTACGAGCAGTACTTC	CASSFSGRVGYEQYF
-	TRBV30	TRBJ1-3	-	TGTGCCTGGAGTGTTGGTGGGGGGAACACCATATATTTT	CAWSVGGGNTIYF
-	TRBV14	TRBJ2-7	TRBD2	TGTGCCAGCAGCCAAGGGGGACTACCGGCCTACGAGCAGTACTTC	CASSQGGLPAYEQYF
few	TRBV11-2	TRBJ1-4	-	TGTGCCAGCAGCTTAAACGGGGCAACTAATGAAAAACTGTTTTTT	CASSLNGATNEKLFF
-	TRBV12-3/TRBV12-4	TRBJ1-1	-	TGTGCCAGCAGTTTTCAGTCGAACACTGAAGCTTTCTTT	CASSFQSNTEAFF
-	TRBV5-1	TRBJ1-1	TRBD1	TGCGCCAGCAGCTTAGGACAGGGGGCCTACACTGAAGCTTTCTTT	CASSLGQGAYTEAFF
-	TRBV30	TRBJ1-1	-	TGTGCCTGGGGCCGCTATCGGGACACTGAAGCTTTCTTT	CAWGRYRDTEAFF
-	TRBV11-2	TRBJ2-5	-	TGTGCCAGCAGCTCTAGGGGTCTGCAAGAGACCCAGTACTTC	CASSSRGLQETQYF
-	TRBV6-1	TRBJ2-1	TRBD2	TGTGCCAGCAGTGAAGACGGGGGGGCATACAATGAGCAGTTCTTC	CASSEDGGAYNEQFF
few	TRBV2	TRBJ2-2	TRBD1	TGTGCCAGCAGCAGAAACAGGGGGACGGCCGGGGAGCTGTTTTTT	CASSRNRGTAGELFF
-	TRBV19	TRBJ1-4	-	TGTGCCAGTAGAGGGACATTCACTAATGAAAAACTGTTTTTT	CASRGTFTNEKLFF
-	TRBV2	TRBJ1-5	-	TGTGCCAGCAGTGAGACCAGGGAGGGCTGGCATTTT	CASSETREGWHF
-	TRBV6-5	TRBJ2-5	-	TGTGCCAGCACCACAGGTTCACAAGAGACCCAGTACTTC	CASTTGSQETQYF
-	TRBV29-1	TRBJ1-5	-	TGCAGCGTTGTTGAGGCCTATAGCAATCAGCCCCAGCATTTT	CSVVEAYSNQPQHF
-	TRBV12-5	TRBJ2-2	TRBD2	TGTGCTAGTGGTGAGAGTAGCGGGGGGGCCTCCGGGGAGCTGTTTTTT	CASGESSGGASGELFF
-	TRBV27	TRBJ1-1	-	TGTGCCAGCAGCTCACATCCCGGGGGGAACACTGAAGCTTTCTTT	CASSSHPGGNTEAFF
-	TRBV7-6	TRBJ2-1	-	TGTGCCAGCAGCTTGGGGGGTGGGGTTTCCTACAATGAGCAGTTCTTC	CASSLGGGVSYNEQFF
-	TRBV11-3	TRBJ2-3	TRBD1	TGTGCCAGCAGCTCCTCGGGCAGGGGGATGCATAGCACAGATACGCAGTATTTT	CASSSSGRGMHSTDTQYF
-	TRBV5-4	TRBJ2-7	TRBD1	TGTGCCAGCAGCTACAAGAAAGACAGGGGGCTTTTCGAGCAGTACTTC	CASSYKKDRGLFEQYF
-	TRBV19	TRBJ1-2	TRBD1	TGTGCCAGCCGGGACAGGGGGCGCGGTGATGGCTACACCTTC	CASRDRGRGDGYTF
-	TRBV5-5	TRBJ1-4	TRBD1	TGTGCCAGCAGCTCACAGGGGGCAACTAATGAAAAACTGTTTTTT	CASSSQGATNEKLFF
-	TRBV19	TRBJ1-6	-	TGTGCCAGTAGTATCGGACAGAATAATTCACCCCTCCACTTT	CASSIGQNNSPLHF
-	TRBV7-3	TRBJ2-1	-	TGTGCCAGCAGCTTAATGCAGGGGCCCTACAATGAGCAGTTCTTC	CASSLMQGPYNEQFF
-	TRBV9	TRBJ2-3	TRBD2	TGTGCCAGCAGCTCTAGACTAGCGGGGGACACAGATACGCAGTATTTT	CASSSRLAGDTDTQYF
-	TRBV29-1	TRBJ2-7	-	TGCAGCGCCGGTCGCGAGGCGTGGGAGCAGTACTTC	CSAGREAWEQYF
-	TRBV5-4	TRBJ2-1	TRBD2	TGTGCCAGCAGCTCGCGTACTAGCGGGAGGCACAATGAGCAGTTCTTC	CASSSRTSGRHNEQFF
-	TRBV19	TRBJ1-5	-	TGTGCCAGTAGTATTGGAGAGGGTCAGCCCCAGCATTTT	CASSIGEGQPQHF
-	TRBV14	TRBJ1-2	-	TGTGCCAGCAGCCACGGAATTGTCGGGTGGGACTATGGCTACACCTTC	CASSHGIVGWDYGYTF
-	TRBV7-9	TRBJ2-4	TRBD1	TGTGCCAGCAGCTTAGACGACAGGGATGTCGACATTCAGTACTTC	CASSLDDRDVDIQYF
-	TRBV12-3/TRBV12-4	TRBJ1-2	-	TGTGCCAGCAGCTCCTACGCTGGCTACACCTTC	CASSSYAGYTF
once	TRBV3-1/TRBV3-2	TRBJ2-7	TRBD2	TGTGCCAGCAGCCAAGTTAATAGGGGAGGAGTCGGGGGGAACGAGCAGTACTTC	CASSQVNRGGVGGNEQYF
-	TRBV27	TRBJ1-2	-	TGTGCCAGCAAGTTCTCCGGGACATTTGATGGCTACACCTTC	CASKFSGTFDGYTF
-	TRBV29-1	TRBJ1-5	TRBD1	TGCAGCGTAGCAGACAGGGATGAGAGCAATCAGCCCCAGCATTTT	CSVADRDESNQPQHF
-	TRBV6-6	TRBJ1-5	-	TGTGCCAGCGGACAGAGCAATCAGCCCCAGCATTTT	CASGQSNQPQHF
-	TRBV2	TRBJ1-1	TRBD1	TGTGCCAGCAGTGCCGGGACAGGGGATACTGAAGCTTTCTTT	CASSAGTGDTEAFF
-	TRBV4-3	TRBJ2-3	TRBD1	TGCGCCAGCAGCCAAGAGGCAGGGGGCAGGATAGATACGCAGTATTTT	CASSQEAGGRIDTQYF
-	TRBV29-1	TRBJ1-1	-	TGCAGCGTTGCAGGACAGATGAACACTGAAGCTTTCTTT	CSVAGQMNTEAFF
-	TRBV2	TRBJ1-6	TRBD1	TGTGCCAGCAGGGCAAGACGGGGACAGGGTGGTAATTCACCCCTCCACTTT	CASRARRGQGGNSPLHF